This T cell receptor (beta chain) appears in the sequencing data of a study of T cells in tumors and immune-related adverse events (dated by TCRdb to about 2021). Using the immunoSEQ assay, the TCR beta locus was amplified and sequenced, producing bulk TCR Vbeta CDR3 data. The original methods were these. CDR3s were excluded if they were non-productive, were shorter than 7 amino acids, or did not start with C or end with F/W. Only specimens with at least 1000 reads were analysed, and clonotypes were defined at the amino acid level. Clonality was computed as 1 minus Pielou's evenness. To equalize library sizes, abundance-weighted random subsampling with replacement was performed and repeated 100 times so that 95% confidence intervals could be reported. The Morisita overlap index was used to quantify repertoire overlap, and the top 40 clones in each specimen were examined for overlap with the irAE. The source is immuneACCESS, and TCRdb retained only in-frame sequences with V and J called. Part of the clones is not carried over; for the studies checked, unresolved V genes explain less than half of this, and the remainder is unexplained. That table is the source of V, J and clone size, and D and trimming were worked out from the DNA. Within this sample are 20,000 to 25,000 clones, with about 90% of them counted one time only. The top ten hold 1.3% of the sample.

V is cut by 6 bases and J by 3 bases, and the space between the germline ends is 11 bases. The germline V gene specifies MDHEN as CDR1 and SYDVKM as CDR2. Including the terminal cysteine and phenylalanine, the CDR3 comprises 13 residues. The DNA shown is the 39-base CDR3, in frame from base 1. The label giving this sample's treatment or condition can be read as: nivolumab (PD-1 blockade) given before sampling. The DNeasy Blood and Tissue Kit was used to extract DNA from the formalin-fixed paraffin-embedded specimens. For this clone: Its antigen specificity is not known. Base qualities are not at hand, and no much larger clone is one base apart.

The sequenced sample was lymph node tissue, obtained from a patient treated with anti-PD-1 therapy. The chain couples TRBV28 to TRBJ2-5; perhaps TRBD1 is the D gene, with 5 bases matching. The TCR comes from a female donor with metastatic renal cell carcinoma. The encoded CDR3 is CASSLGQEETQYF. The sequenced DNA: TGTGCCAGCAGCCTCGGACAAGAAGAGACCCAGTACTTC.